This paragraph reports one T cell receptor (beta chain). CDR3 length: 13 amino acids. V shed 1 base and J shed 6 bases, with 7 bases lying between them. Germline-derived CDR1 and CDR2 are SGHTA and FQGNSA. This sample was taken from a study of blood T cell repertoires in COVID-19. Study details: Acute and convalescent COVID-19 specimens originated in the United States, Italy and Spain.

In the original processing: Researchers report that nucleated cell counts were estimated from reference gene primer amplification. Here immunoSEQ multiplex PCR was the method, and the copy in TCRdb shows in-frame clones only, minus some. V and J calls and clone size follow that table, whereas D and trimming were derived from the DNA. The sample lists nearly 55,000 clones, about 86% occurring once. The sample was peripheral blood. This sequence joins TRBV7-2 and TRBJ1-5; D gene ambiguous. This clonotype was obtained from a man between 65 and 85 years old with active COVID-19. The CDR3 spells CASSLDHVQPQHF. The CDR3 DNA sequence: TGTGCCAGCAGCTTAGATCATGTTCAGCCCCAGCATTTT.